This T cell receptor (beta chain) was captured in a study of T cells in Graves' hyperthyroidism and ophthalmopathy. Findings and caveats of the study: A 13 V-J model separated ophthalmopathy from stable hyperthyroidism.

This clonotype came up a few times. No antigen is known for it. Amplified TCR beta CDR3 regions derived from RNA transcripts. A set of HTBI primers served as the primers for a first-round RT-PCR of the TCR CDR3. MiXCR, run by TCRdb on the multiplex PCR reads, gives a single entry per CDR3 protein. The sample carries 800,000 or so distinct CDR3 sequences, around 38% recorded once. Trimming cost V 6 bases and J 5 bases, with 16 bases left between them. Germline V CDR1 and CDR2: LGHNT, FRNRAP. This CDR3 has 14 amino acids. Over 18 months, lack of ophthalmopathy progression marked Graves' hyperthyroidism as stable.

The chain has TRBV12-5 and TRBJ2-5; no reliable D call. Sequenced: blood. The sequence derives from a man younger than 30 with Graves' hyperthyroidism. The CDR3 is CASGRDSMGETQYF. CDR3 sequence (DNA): TGTGCTAGTGGACGAGACTCGATGGGGGAGACCCAGTACTTC.